A single sample gave rise to the 16 T cell receptor beta chains below, sequenced in a study of blood T cells in healthy people across ages (dated by TCRdb to the mid-2010s). Library creation used 5' RACE. The listed sequencing device is Illumina HiSeq 2500. A second roughly 7 to 12 cycle PCR used a sample-barcoded 5' primer and a J-beta primer mix. The public sequencing data were trimmed at Q25 with fastp and processed into clonotypes with MiXCR by TCRdb, which kept only in-frame beta chains. CDR3 protein duplicates are merged, each entry listing the most common genes and DNA. The sample table records under 1 million distinct CDR3 sequences; roughly 44% of these occur just once. The ten largest make up approximately 20% of the sample. Material: blood. Receptors were obtained from a man aged 60-69 years in good health.

Only one count was recorded for this clonotype. At one end, the junction sequence differs from germline, possibly due to a read error. The gene calls are TRBV14 and TRBJ1-6; 7 bases align to TRBD1. Germline values: CDR1 SGHDN, CDR2 FVKESK. The CDR3 totals 15 residues. For the CDR3, the DNA is TGTGCCAGCAACCAAGCTTTGACAGGGAATTCACCCCTCCACTTT. Its translation is CASNQALTGNSPLHF.

The J gene is TRBJ2-2, the V gene TRBV6-6, with 15 bases aligning to TRBD2. The ends lost 5 bases at V and 4 bases at J; junction bases unmatched: 5. This CDR3 is built from 17 residues. Germline V gene sequence: CDR1 MNHNY, CDR2 SVGAGI (reference sequence). The CDR3 DNA follows: TGTGCCAGCAGTAGGACTAGCGGGGGGGCAGGCACCGGGGAGCTGTTTTTT. It translates to CASSRTSGGAGTGELFF.

The chain carries TRBV12-3 or TRBV12-4 and TRBJ1-2; perhaps TRBD1 as D (5 bases). The CDR3 length is 13 residues. The V end lost 4 bases, the J end lost 2 bases, and 8 bases lay between the germline ends. This chain's CDR3 is CASSWTPNYGYTF. For the CDR3, the DNA is TGTGCCAGCAGTTGGACACCCAACTATGGCTACACCTTC.

The rearrangement uses TRBV5-4 and TRBJ2-3, with 7 bases fitting TRBD2. The CDR3 covers 16 residues. CDR1 and CDR2 (germline): SGHNT, YYREEE (reference sequence). With V trimmed by 0 bases and J by 1 base, 5 bases remained unmatched. The CDR3 protein is CASSLEVGLGTDTQYF. In DNA form, the CDR3 reads TGTGCCAGCAGCTTGGAGGTAGGACTAGGCACAGATACGCAGTATTTT.

This chain connects TRBV7-2 to TRBJ2-1, with D uncertain. The J call may be incorrect, as the DNA end agrees better with TRBJ2-7. The CDR3 is 15 amino acids. The germline gives CDR1 SGHTA, CDR2 FQGNSA. The CDR3 loop is CASSLDSAPYNEQYF. CDR3 coding DNA: TGTGCCAGCAGCTTAGACTCAGCTCCCTACAATGAGCAGTACTTC.

The chain combines TRBV5-1 with TRBJ2-1, with D tentatively TRBD1 (5 bases). The CDR3 has 14 amino acids. Trimming stripped 0 bases from V and 6 bases from J, with 10 bases between. Germline values: CDR1 SGHRS, CDR2 YFSETQ. The CDR3 sequence: CASSLGGRVNEQFF. The CDR3 coding sequence is TGCGCCAGCAGCTTGGGGGGCAGGGTCAATGAGCAGTTCTTC.

J is TRBJ1-6 and V is TRBV7-9; TRBD1 is a possible D gene (5 bases). This CDR3 comprises 15 residues. V lost 4 bases to trimming and J lost 8 bases, with 15 bases between them. Germline V gives CDR1 SEHNR, CDR2 FQNEAQ (reference sequence). CDR3 DNA sequence: TGTGCCAGCAGCTCCCCGGGACGGCAGGATTCACCCCTCCACTTT. Translation gives CASSSPGRQDSPLHF.

Worth noting for this clonotype: At one end, the junction sequence differs from germline, possibly due to a read error. V is TRBV30 and J is TRBJ1-5; a weak D match, TRBD1 (6 bases). CDR1 and CDR2 from the germline V gene are GTSNPN and SVGIG (reference sequence). The CDR3 length is 13 residues. The CDR3 DNA is TGTGCCTGGAGTGGGGACAACAATCAGCCCCGGCATTTT. Protein: CAWSGDNNQPRHF.

This clonotype was picked up a small number of times. The chain links TRBV6-2 or TRBV6-3 to TRBJ2-1; 10 bases are a match to TRBD2. This CDR3 is built from 17 residues. V lost 0 bases to trimming and J lost 4 bases; unmatched junction nucleotides: 6. Germline V gene lookup returns CDR1 MNHEY and CDR2 SVGEGT. CDR3 sequence (DNA): TGTGCCAGCAGTTACTCGAAGAGCGGGGGGGTGTACAATGAGCAGTTCTTC. It translates to CASSYSKSGGVYNEQFF.

J is TRBJ2-7 and V is TRBV20-1; 7 bases map to TRBD1. CDR1 and CDR2 (germline): DFQATT, SNEGSKA (reference sequence). The trim removed 2 bases at V and 0 bases at J, leaving 7 bases unmatched. CDR3 size: 15 residues. The CDR3 sequence: CSARSWDRSSYEQYF. The CDR3 nucleotides are TGCAGTGCTAGATCCTGGGACAGAAGCTCCTACGAGCAGTACTTC.

This chain uses TRBV14 with TRBJ2-3, with D possibly called TRBD1 or TRBD2 (5 bases each). The CDR3 is 17 residues long. The ends were cut back, 3 bases at V and 4 bases at J, with 20 bases in the middle. Germline V gives CDR1 SGHDN, CDR2 FVKESK. CDR3: CASSHRPGFVGADTQYF. The CDR3 DNA follows: TGTGCCAGCAGCCATCGCCCGGGATTCGTGGGGGCAGATACGCAGTATTTT.

This clonotype was counted only a few times. J is TRBJ1-2 and V is TRBV6-2 or TRBV6-3, with D unresolved. Germline lookup yields CDR1 MNHEY and CDR2 SVGEGT. The CDR3 has 16 residues. With 7 bases removed from V and 0 bases from J, the gap between germline ends came to 18 bases. CDR3: CASTRGWRAANYGYTF. As DNA, the CDR3 is TGTGCCAGCACCCGTGGATGGAGGGCGGCTAACTATGGCTACACCTTC.

This clonotype appeared many times. The chain couples TRBV6-2 or TRBV6-3 to TRBJ2-3, with 9 bases lining up with TRBD2. This CDR3 comprises 16 residues. Losses at the gene ends were 6 bases for V and 2 bases for J; bases not matched to a gene: 9. Germline V lookup: CDR1 MNHEY, CDR2 SVGEGT. The CDR3, as DNA: TGTGCCAGCAGACACATTAGCGGGGGCGACACAGATACGCAGTATTTT. Residues: CASRHISGGDTDTQYF.

The chain links TRBV7-9 to TRBJ2-3; 8 nucleotides align to TRBD1. The CDR3 length is 16 residues. Germline V CDR1 and CDR2: SEHNR, FQNEAQ (reference sequence). J was trimmed by 5 bases and V by 2 bases; bases with no gene match: 9. The CDR3: CASSLLETGDRDTQYF. Here the CDR3 DNA reads TGTGCCAGCAGCTTATTGGAGACAGGGGATAGAGATACGCAGTATTTT.

This rearrangement joins TRBV27 to TRBJ1-6, with D tentatively TRBD1 (5 bases). V was trimmed by 6 bases and J by 6 bases, leaving 18 bases between them. This CDR3 comprises 16 residues. Germline assignment: CDR1 MNHEY and CDR2 SMNVEV (reference sequence). The CDR3 spells CASRLTSGTPNSPLHF. The CDR3 coding sequence is TGTGCCAGCAGACTTACCTCAGGGACGCCTAATTCACCCCTCCACTTT.

V and J are TRBV7-2 and TRBJ2-5; D may be TRBD1 (6 bases). The CDR3 runs to 15 residues. The V and J ends lost 5 bases and 11 bases respectively, with 24 bases between them. Germline CDR1 and CDR2: SGHTA and FQGNSA. The CDR3 nucleotides are TGTGCCAGCAGCCTCAACAGGGCTGGGGGCAATGAGCAGTACTTC. It translates to CASSLNRAGGNEQYF.